These 3 T cell receptor beta chains were all obtained from the same sample, sequenced in a study of siplizumab effects on memory and regulatory T cells. TCRdb's copy holds only in-frame clones and misses some; the assay was immunoSEQ multiplex PCR. Among about 26,000 clones listed, 80% to 90% were seen once. What was sequenced was memory CD4+ T cells sorted from blood. The receptors stem from a human donor in good health.

J is TRBJ2-6 and V is TRBV11-2; 7 bases map to TRBD1. Germline CDR1 is SGHAT and CDR2 is FQNNGV. The CDR3 is 15 residues long. V shed 4 bases and J 2 bases; nucleotides not matched to a gene: 2. The DNA of the CDR3 is TGTGCCAGCAGCTACGACAGGGCTGGGGCCAACGTCCTGACTTTC. Its translation is CASSYDRAGANVLTF.

The chain uses TRBV28 and TRBJ2-7; D remains ambiguous. Germline V CDR1 and CDR2: MDHEN, SYDVKM. CDR3 length: 12 residues. V lost 6 bases and J 2 bases, leaving 8 bases between the germline ends. The CDR3, as DNA: TGTGCCAGCAGCACAATTCCCTACGAGCAGTACTTC. The encoded protein is CASSTIPYEQYF.

This rearrangement joins TRBV6-5 to TRBJ1-5; possibly TRBD1 for D (6 bases). Germline V gene lookup returns CDR1 MNHEY and CDR2 SVGAGI. Trimming pared 0 bases from V and 1 base from J, leaving 7 bases between. CDR3 length: 15 residues. In nucleotides, the CDR3 is TGTGCCAGCAGTTACTCACAGGGCAGCAATCAGCCCCAGCATTTT. It specifies CASSYSQGSNQPQHF.